The 22 T cell receptor beta chains below come from one sample, sequenced in a study of lymphopenia after photon versus proton radiotherapy. This table comes from immunoSEQ multiplex PCR, and its TCRdb copy is limited to in-frame clones, with some not included. The sample includes about 55,000 clones, less than 85% seen only once; the top ten take around 2%. The sample consisted of peripheral blood, taken from a patient treated with proton-based radiotherapy. These receptors all stem from a man aged 55 to 70 with pancreatic cancer.

The chain couples TRBV19 to TRBJ2-2, with TRBD2 matching 15 bases. The CDR3 is 16 amino acids. V shed 6 bases and J 7 bases; nucleotides not matched to a gene: 6. Per the germline V gene, CDR1 is LNHDA and CDR2 is SQIVND (reference sequence). In nucleotides, the CDR3 is TGTGCCAGTAGCCGGGGACTAGCGGGAGGAGGCGGGGAGCTGTTTTTT. Residues: CASSRGLAGGGGELFF.

The chain employs TRBV9 and TRBJ1-5; D remains ambiguous. Trimming took 0 bases from V and 1 from J, leaving 17 bases between them. Germline CDR1 and CDR2: SGDLS and YYNGEE. The length of the CDR3 is 18 residues. The CDR3 DNA sequence: TGTGCCAGCAGCGTAGGTTCGGGGATTCATTTAAGCAATCAGCCCCAGCATTTT. It translates to CASSVGSGIHLSNQPQHF.

This chain joins TRBV30 and TRBJ2-5; D tentatively fits TRBD1 or TRBD2 (5 bases each). Germline V gives CDR1 GTSNPN, CDR2 SVGIG (reference sequence). Trimming stripped 0 bases from V and 3 bases from J, with 23 bases between. The CDR3 length is 18 residues. The CDR3 spells CAWSVPPIGAMVEETQYF. CDR3 coding DNA: TGTGCCTGGAGTGTACCGCCTATCGGGGCTATGGTAGAAGAGACCCAGTACTTC.

The J gene is TRBJ2-5, the V gene TRBV5-4, with D possibly being TRBD1 (5 bases). Looked up from germline, CDR1 is SGHNT and CDR2 is YYREEE (reference sequence). CDR3 length: 13 residues. V was cut by 7 bases and J by 0 bases, with 10 bases left in between. The CDR3 loop reads CASASGNQETQYF. The CDR3 DNA reads TGTGCCAGCGCCTCAGGGAACCAAGAGACCCAGTACTTC.

This clone is labeled as medium-sized. The chain employs TRBV7-9 and TRBJ1-2; D is uncertain. The CDR3 consists of 14 residues. Between the trimmed V and J ends, which lost 2 bases and 4 bases, there was a span of 11 bases. Germline CDR1 is SEHNR and CDR2 is FQNEAQ (reference sequence). CDR3: CASSLTDGFYGYTF. The CDR3, as DNA: TGTGCCAGCAGCTTAACGGACGGATTCTATGGCTACACCTTC.

This clone was observed a single time. The chain combines TRBV5-1 with TRBJ2-3; 8 bases fit TRBD2. There are 15 residues in the CDR3. Germline-derived CDR1 and CDR2 are SGHRS and YFSETQ. The ends lost 2 bases at V and 2 bases at J; junction bases unmatched: 4. CDR3 sequence: CASSFGGRNTDTQYF. The CDR3 bases are TGCGCCAGCAGCTTTGGCGGGAGGAACACAGATACGCAGTATTTT.

This clone was seen once. The chain links TRBV27 to TRBJ1-5; D gene ambiguous. V gave up 1 base and J gave up 0 bases, with 7 bases separating them. The germline CDR1 and CDR2 sequences are MNHEY and SMNVEV (reference sequence). This CDR3 has 15 amino acids. The CDR3 loop is CASSLLPDSNQPQHF. The CDR3, as DNA: TGTGCCAGCAGTTTATTGCCAGATAGCAATCAGCCCCAGCATTTT.

V is TRBV2 and J is TRBJ2-5, with D possibly matching TRBD1 (6 bases). The J call may be wrong; the DNA end is better matched by TRBJ2-7. Germline V gene sequence: CDR1 SNHLY, CDR2 FYNNEI. CDR3 size: 13 residues. The CDR3 region is CASRRMGASEQYF. Here the CDR3 DNA reads TGTGCCAGCAGACGAATGGGGGCTTCCGAGCAGTACTTC.

The CDR3 region is CASTKGGLENNEQFF. In DNA, the CDR3 is TGTGCCAGCACCAAAGGGGGGCTTGAGAACAATGAGCAGTTCTTC. The rearrangement uses TRBV6-1 and TRBJ2-1; D could derive from TRBD1 or TRBD2 (6 bases each). Germline V gene sequence: CDR1 MNHNS, CDR2 SASEGT. The ends were cut back, 7 bases at V and 5 bases at J, with 18 bases in the middle. The CDR3 length is 15 residues.

This clone has just one count. The genes are TRBV6-1 and TRBJ1-2; D unresolved. CDR3 size: 14 residues. Germline V gene data show CDR1 as MNHNS and CDR2 as SASEGT. Trimming removed 6 bases from V and 4 bases from J, with 15 bases in between. In DNA, the CDR3 is TGTGCCAGCAGCGCGGACTTTTTGGGCTATGGCTACACCTTC. Protein sequence: CASSADFLGYGYTF.

The J gene is TRBJ2-4, the V gene TRBV18; D remains unclear. The CDR3 totals 14 residues. Germline V gives CDR1 KGHSH, CDR2 LQKENI. The V and J ends lost 3 bases and 6 bases respectively, with 12 bases between them. CDR3 in DNA: TGTGCCAGCTCACCTTCGGGTGTGCGAAACATTCAGTACTTC. Encoded protein: CASSPSGVRNIQYF.

This chain connects TRBV13 to TRBJ1-2; TRBD1 is a possible D gene (5 bases). The CDR3 is made up of 12 amino acids. The germline gives CDR1 PRHDT, CDR2 FYEKMQ (reference sequence). The ends were cut back, 3 bases at V and 6 bases at J, with 8 bases in the middle. DNA for the CDR3: TGTGCCAGCAGCTTTCGGGGGAATGGCTACACCTTC. Amino acids: CASSFRGNGYTF.

This chain uses TRBV14 with TRBJ2-1; the match to TRBD2 covers 9 bases. CDR1 SGHDN and CDR2 FVKESK come from the germline V gene. The V and J ends lost 4 bases and 2 bases, in that order; junction bases with no gene match: 9. The CDR3 spans 17 residues. DNA for the CDR3: TGTGCCAGCAGCCGCATGACTAGCGGACCTACCTACAATGAGCAGTTCTTC. Amino acid sequence: CASSRMTSGPTYNEQFF.

This clone showed up just a few times. The chain is built from TRBV5-8 and TRBJ2-7, with D perhaps given as TRBD1 or TRBD2 (5 bases each). Per the germline V gene, CDR1 is SGHTS and CDR2 is YDEGEE. The CDR3 runs 16 residues. Trimming took off 4 bases at V and 2 bases at J, with 19 bases between the two ends. CDR3 sequence (DNA): TGTGCCAGCAGCGCCCCCCGGGACCTCATACCCTACGAGCAGTACTTC. Its protein is CASSAPRDLIPYEQYF.

The chain combines TRBV2 with TRBJ2-1; TRBD2 agrees at 12 bases. Trimming cost V 4 bases and J 6 bases; bases outside gene matches: 4. This CDR3 contains 15 residues. CDR1 SNHLY and CDR2 FYNNEI come from the germline V gene. CDR3 in DNA: TGTGCCAGCAGTGGGACTAGCGGGACCTCCAATGAGCAGTTCTTC. This codes for CASSGTSGTSNEQFF.

The V call is TRBV5-5, the J call TRBJ1-5; 8 positions agree with TRBD1. V lost 3 bases, J lost 7 bases, and 9 bases stayed unmatched. The length of the CDR3 is 15 residues. Germline CDR1 reads SGHKS; CDR2 reads YYEKEE (reference sequence). Here the CDR3 reads CASSSGAGGRQPQHF. In DNA form, the CDR3 reads TGTGCCAGCAGCTCGGGGGCAGGGGGCCGACAGCCCCAGCATTTT. Full variable domain (rest looked up from reference TRBV5-5 and TRBJ1-5): DAGVTQSPTHLIKTRGQQVTLRCSPISGHKSVSWYQQVLGQGPQFIFQYYEKEERGRGNFPDRFSARQFPNYSSELNVNALLLGDSALYLCASSSGAGGRQPQHFGDGTRLSIL.

V gene TRBV2 combines with J gene TRBJ2-5; 12 bases line up with TRBD2. The CDR3 spans 15 residues. J lost 9 bases, V lost 6 bases, and 11 bases had no gene match. CDR1 is SNHLY and CDR2 is FYNNEI in the germline V gene. CDR3: CASSPGTSGPRAQYF. For the CDR3, the DNA is TGTGCCAGCAGCCCTGGGACTAGCGGGCCACGTGCCCAGTACTTC.

This clone appeared once. The chain employs TRBV5-4 and TRBJ2-1; unclear D gene. The V and J ends lost 0 bases and 10 bases respectively, with 11 bases between them. CDR3 size: 13 residues. Germline values: CDR1 SGHNT, CDR2 YYREEE (reference sequence). The CDR3 nucleotides are TGTGCCAGCAGCTTGGCCGGTGGAAAGGAGCAGTTCTTC. It translates to CASSLAGGKEQFF.

This clone was detected only a few times. The chain links TRBV6-5 to TRBJ2-7; tentatively, D is TRBD2 (6 bases). Germline assignment: CDR1 MNHEY and CDR2 SVGAGI. V lost 3 bases to trimming and J lost 2 bases, with 14 bases between them. This CDR3 has 15 residues. CDR3 amino acids: CASSYGAPGAYEQYF. Here the CDR3 DNA reads TGTGCCAGCAGTTATGGGGCGCCGGGGGCCTACGAGCAGTACTTC.

The CDR3 sequence is CASSILTVGADTQYF. In DNA, the CDR3 is TGTGCCAGCAGCATTCTGACAGTAGGGGCAGATACGCAGTATTTT. The chain joins TRBV5-5 to TRBJ2-3; TRBD1 might be the D (5 bases). Per the germline V gene, CDR1 is SGHKS and CDR2 is YYEKEE (reference sequence). This CDR3 spans 15 amino acids. With 4 bases removed from V and 4 bases from J, the gap between germline ends came to 16 bases.

The chain uses TRBV11-3 and TRBJ1-1; D possibly corresponds to TRBD1 (5 bases). This CDR3 is built from 15 residues. V lost 5 bases to trimming and J lost 4 bases, with 17 bases between them. Looked up from germline, CDR1 is SGHNT and CDR2 is YENEEA. The chain's CDR3 is CASSPHLGGGTEAFF. Here the CDR3 DNA reads TGTGCCAGCAGCCCCCACCTTGGGGGAGGCACTGAAGCTTTCTTT.

This sequence joins TRBV5-1 and TRBJ2-4, with D perhaps TRBD1 (5 bases). V lost 7 bases to trimming and J lost 5 bases, with 13 bases between them. Germline lookup yields CDR1 SGHRS and CDR2 YFSETQ. The length of the CDR3 is 13 residues. CDR3 sequence (DNA): TGCGCCAGCTTTGCGCAGGGCCAAAACATTCAGTACTTC. Amino acids: CASFAQGQNIQYF.